A selection of T cell receptor beta chains follows, all from one sample in a study of shared clonotypes between healthy human individuals. Method: immunoSEQ multiplex PCR; TCRdb's copy keeps in-frame clones and lacks some. The sample lists about 1 million clones, about 75% seen once, with roughly 1.4% in the top ten. Sample: memory CD4+ T cells sorted from blood. The origin of the receptors is a man aged 18 to 29 in good health. Both conserved end residues are part of each CDR3. D genes are given only for firm matches. Clone size is stated in some rows and not others, as once, few, many or a class when expanded.

d_call,v_call,j_call,clone_size,cdr3_aa,cdr3_nt
NA,TRBV6-5,TRBJ1-2,once,CASSYGPVYGYTF,TGTGCCAGCAGTTATGGTCCGGTCTATGGCTACACCTTC
NA,TRBV7-2,TRBJ1-4,once,CASSLSRDVELFF,TGTGCCAGCAGCTTAAGCCGGGACGTTGAACTGTTTTTT
TRBD1,TRBV11-2,TRBJ1-1,NA,CASSPGTGKTEAFF,TGTGCCAGCAGCCCTGGGACAGGGAAGACTGAAGCTTTCTTT
NA,TRBV7-9,TRBJ1-2,NA,CASSLGGPEGYTF,TGTGCCAGCAGCTTAGGGGGACCTGAAGGCTACACCTTC
TRBD2,TRBV7-2,TRBJ2-5,NA,CASSLSVTSVGTQYF,TGTGCCAGCAGCTTATCCGTGACTAGCGTTGGGACCCAGTACTTC
TRBD1,TRBV4-1,TRBJ2-1,NA,CASSQADRDYNEQFF,TGCGCCAGCAGCCAAGCGGACAGGGACTACAATGAGCAGTTCTTC
TRBD1,TRBV7-2,TRBJ1-5,NA,CASSTRQGWDQPQHF,TGTGCCAGCAGCACCCGACAGGGATGGGATCAGCCCCAGCATTTT
NA,TRBV2,TRBJ2-5,NA,CASSQNWKETQYF,TGTGCCAGCAGTCAAAACTGGAAAGAGACCCAGTACTTC
NA,TRBV21-1,TRBJ1-2,NA,CASSPRRADGYTF,TGTGCCAGCAGCCCTCGAAGGGCAGATGGCTACACCTTC
TRBD2,TRBV5-1,TRBJ2-2,NA,CASRRSGDYTGELFF,TGCGCCAGCAGGAGGAGCGGGGACTACACCGGGGAGCTGTTTTTT
NA,TRBV20-1,TRBJ1-1,NA,CSAAHGTEAFF,TGCAGTGCCGCGCATGGAACTGAAGCTTTCTTT
NA,TRBV4-2,TRBJ2-5,NA,CASSQGGGEETQYF,TGTGCCAGCAGCCAAGGGGGTGGGGAGGAGACCCAGTACTTC
NA,TRBV5-1,TRBJ2-5,NA,CASSPQQGPQETQYF,TGCGCCAGCAGCCCTCAGCAGGGCCCACAAGAGACCCAGTACTTC
NA,TRBV10-1,TRBJ1-6,NA,CASSGEASNSPLHF,TGCGCCAGCAGCGGGGAGGCATCCAATTCACCCCTCCACTTT
NA,TRBV11-2,TRBJ2-2,NA,CASSLVGTTGELFF,TGTGCCAGCAGCTTAGTAGGAACCACCGGGGAGCTGTTTTTT
TRBD2,TRBV7-9,TRBJ2-3,NA,CASSLVTSGRTDTQYF,TGTGCCAGCAGCTTAGTCACTAGCGGGCGGACAGATACGCAGTATTTT
NA,TRBV7-6,TRBJ2-1,NA,CASSSHAGISYNEQFF,TGTGCCAGCAGCTCCCACGCAGGGATCTCGTACAATGAGCAGTTCTTC
TRBD2,TRBV10-2,TRBJ2-3,NA,CASRGSGGADTQYF,TGCGCCAGCAGGGGAAGCGGGGGGGCAGATACGCAGTATTTT
NA,TRBV6-1,TRBJ1-1,NA,CASSAQGGSTEAFF,TGTGCCAGCAGTGCCCAAGGCGGGAGTACTGAAGCTTTCTTT
TRBD1,TRBV11-2,TRBJ1-2,NA,CASSRTGTGTYGYTF,TGTGCCAGCAGCAGAACCGGGACAGGGACCTATGGCTACACCTTC
NA,TRBV19,TRBJ1-5,once,CASSMAGYNQPQHF,TGTGCCAGTAGTATGGCCGGGTACAATCAGCCCCAGCATTTT
NA,TRBV5-1,TRBJ2-3,NA,CARRWPQDTQYF,TGCGCCCGTCGTTGGCCCCAAGATACGCAGTATTTT
NA,TRBV5-1,TRBJ1-2,many,CASSLGGGGSAGYTF,TGCGCCAGCAGCTTAGGTGGAGGGGGTTCTGCTGGCTACACCTTC